Below, 17 T cell receptor beta chains from the same sample are listed, as sequenced in a study of blood T cell repertoires in COVID-19 (dated by TCRdb to the early 2020s). The method behind the library was the immunoSEQ multiplex PCR assay. TCRdb carries this immuneACCESS record with in-frame sequences only. Its versions omit some clonotypes, under half of them owing to an unresolved V gene in the studies checked, with the rest unexplained. The sample table lists some 140,000 clones, 70% to 80% of them with a count of one. The top ten clonotypes cover 4% to 5% of the sample. Material: peripheral blood. These receptors came from a woman between 65 and 79 years old with COVID-19, enrolled during active disease.

The chain is built from TRBV19 and TRBJ1-2; 7 nucleotides agree with TRBD1. This CDR3 has 14 residues. In germline, CDR1 is LNHDA, CDR2 SQIVND (reference sequence). Trimming cost V 4 bases and J 4 bases; bases outside gene matches: 6. CDR3 protein: CASSTRQGTYGYTF. The CDR3 coding sequence is TGTGCCAGTAGTACGAGACAGGGAACCTATGGCTACACCTTC.

The chain combines TRBV7-2 with TRBJ1-5, with 11 bases identical to TRBD1. The germline CDR1 and CDR2 sequences are SGHTA and FQGNSA. The CDR3 consists of 16 residues. Trimming removed 5 bases from V and 7 bases from J; junction bases left unmatched: 10. The CDR3 loop reads CASSHGQGAVGQPQHF. The DNA for the CDR3 is TGTGCCAGCAGCCATGGACAGGGGGCAGTAGGGCAGCCCCAGCATTTT.

The gene calls are TRBV7-8 and TRBJ2-6; D possibly corresponds to TRBD2 (5 bases). The CDR3 runs to 16 residues. Germline V gene lookup returns CDR1 SGHVS and CDR2 FQNEAQ. The germline V and J ends were trimmed by 4 bases and 0 bases, with 10 bases remaining between them. CDR3 DNA: TGTGCCAGCAGCTGGTGGAGGAGCTCTGGGGCCAACGTCCTGACTTTC. Its translation: CASSWWRSSGANVLTF.

The rearrangement joins TRBV7-3 to TRBJ2-3; possibly TRBD1 for D (5 bases). The length of the CDR3 is 14 residues. The germline V gene has CDR1 SGHTA and CDR2 FQGTGA. V was pared by 5 bases and J by 4 bases, with 13 bases between. CDR3 in DNA: TGTGCCAGCAGCCCAAATAAGGGGTCAGATACGCAGTATTTT. This gives the protein CASSPNKGSDTQYF.

This chain links TRBV19 with TRBJ2-3; 7 bases are shared with TRBD2. Per the germline V gene, CDR1 is LNHDA and CDR2 is SQIVND (reference sequence). J was trimmed by 5 bases and V by 9 bases; bases with no gene match: 5. This CDR3 has 12 amino acids. CDR3: CASRLAGDTQYF. CDR3 coding DNA: TGTGCCAGCAGACTAGCTGGAGATACGCAGTATTTT. The entire variable domain, with the rest obtained from reference TRBV19 and TRBJ2-3, is as follows: DGGITQSPKYLFRKEGQNVTLSCEQNLNHDAMYWYRQDPGQGLRLIYYSQIVNDFQKGDIAEGYSVSREKKESFPLTVTSAQKNPTAFYLCASRLAGDTQYFGPGTRLTVL.

The chain has TRBV20-1 and TRBJ2-3, with 8 bases matching TRBD2. Germline CDR1 DFQATT, CDR2 SNEGSKA (reference sequence). There are 13 residues in the CDR3. The V gene end was trimmed by 3 bases and the J gene end by 5 bases; junction bases not matched to a gene: 4. The CDR3 is CSASRAGGDTQYF. The CDR3 bases are TGCAGTGCTAGTCGGGCGGGGGGAGATACGCAGTATTTT.

The chain has TRBV7-6 and TRBJ2-7; 12 bases map to TRBD2. J was trimmed by 1 base and V by 0 bases; bases with no gene match: 10. The germline CDR1 and CDR2 sequences are SGHVS and FNYEAQ. This CDR3 contains 19 residues. The CDR3 region is CASSLARLASGGESYEQYF. CDR3 coding DNA: TGTGCCAGCAGCTTAGCGCGCCTGGCTAGCGGGGGGGAATCCTACGAGCAGTACTTC.

This clone was found a few times. V and J are TRBV6-2 or TRBV6-3 and TRBJ2-3, with TRBD2 as a possible D gene (6 bases). With 5 bases removed from V and 7 bases from J, the gap between germline ends came to 13 bases. The CDR3 loop spans 13 amino acids. Germline V gene lookup returns CDR1 MNHEY and CDR2 SVGEGT. CDR3 region: CASSQVRGNTQYF. DNA of the CDR3: TGTGCCAGCAGTCAGGTACGGGGGAATACGCAGTATTTT.

This chain uses TRBV19 with TRBJ1-2; D unresolved. The CDR3 loop spans 13 amino acids. The V gene lost 2 bases and the J gene lost 3 bases, with 7 bases spanning the gap. Germline V gene lookup returns CDR1 LNHDA and CDR2 SQIVND (reference sequence). The CDR3 spells CASSISRHYGYTF. The CDR3 coding sequence is TGTGCCAGTAGTATAAGCAGGCACTATGGCTACACCTTC.

This clone was recorded many times. The chain has TRBV19 and TRBJ2-1, with 10 bases identical to TRBD2. Trimming removed 2 bases from V and 5 bases from J; junction bases left unmatched: 6. Germline CDR1 is LNHDA and CDR2 is SQIVND (reference sequence). The CDR3 extends over 16 amino acids. CDR3 protein: CASSIRAGGHDNEQFF. The CDR3 DNA is TGTGCCAGTAGTATAAGAGCGGGGGGGCATGACAATGAGCAGTTCTTC.

This rearrangement joins TRBV19 to TRBJ2-3, with TRBD2 identical over 8 bases. This CDR3 has 14 amino acids. V lost 8 bases, J lost 0 bases, and 4 bases stayed unmatched. The germline CDR1 and CDR2 sequences are LNHDA and SQIVND (reference sequence). CDR3 DNA: TGTGCCAGTGCCGGGGGGGCCAGCACAGATACGCAGTATTTT. Translating it yields CASAGGASTDTQYF.

The chain employs TRBV5-1 and TRBJ2-3; 7 bases map to TRBD2. The CDR3 has 15 residues. CDR1 SGHRS and CDR2 YFSETQ come from the germline V gene. Trimming at V came to 2 bases and at J to 2 bases, leaving 5 bases not matched to a gene. CDR3 protein: CASSLAGKNTDTQYF. Here the CDR3 DNA reads TGCGCCAGCAGCTTAGCGGGGAAGAACACAGATACGCAGTATTTT.

The J gene is TRBJ1-5, the V gene TRBV4-1, with D possibly TRBD1 on 5 matching bases. V was clipped by 0 bases and J by 6 bases, with 15 bases between them. This CDR3 is built from 16 residues. Germline V CDR1 and CDR2: MGHRA, YSYEKL. CDR3 protein: CASSQEGGHPGQPQHF. As DNA, the CDR3 is TGCGCCAGCAGCCAAGAAGGCGGACACCCGGGTCAGCCCCAGCATTTT.

This sequence joins TRBV28 and TRBJ1-4; no firm D call. Germline V gives CDR1 MDHEN, CDR2 SYDVKM. Between the trimmed V and J ends, which lost 11 bases and 3 bases, there was a span of 10 bases. This CDR3 has 12 residues. The CDR3 region is CALGQPNEKLFF. The CDR3 DNA reads as TGTGCCCTTGGGCAGCCTAATGAAAAACTGTTTTTT.

The sample holds a few counts of this clone. V and J are TRBV29-1 and TRBJ2-2; TRBD1 is a possible D gene (6 bases). The CDR3 sequence is 13 residues long. V shed 4 bases and J shed 5 bases, with 11 bases lying between them. CDR1 SQVTM and CDR2 ANQGSEA come from the germline V gene. In nucleotides, the CDR3 is TGCAGCGTTGGGGCAGGGGCGACCGGGGAGCTGTTTTTT. The encoded protein is CSVGAGATGELFF.

This chain uses TRBV29-1 with TRBJ2-5; TRBD1 aligns across 9 bases. Germline values: CDR1 SQVTM, CDR2 ANQGSEA. The CDR3 totals 14 residues. The V and J ends lost 7 bases and 1 base, in that order; junction bases with no gene match: 7. DNA of the CDR3: TGCAGCGGGAACAGGGGGCTAGCCCAAGAGACCCAGTACTTC. Translation gives CSGNRGLAQETQYF.

The CDR3 DNA is TGTGCCACCAGTGATTCTGGCAGAGGGGGCCGAAAACTGTTTTTT. Translating gives CATSDSGRGGRKLFF. V gene TRBV24-1 combines with J gene TRBJ1-4; 7 nucleotides match TRBD1. V gave up 2 bases and J gave up 10 bases; unmatched junction bases: 9. The CDR3 is 15 residues long. Germline-derived CDR1 and CDR2 are KGHDR and SFDVKD.